This is a list of T cell receptor beta chains from one sample in a study of STAT3 mutations in large granular lymphocyte leukemia. Data came from immunoSEQ multiplex PCR; TCRdb stores just in-frame clones and leaves some out. Seen here are 20,000 to 30,000 clones, over 90% observed once, and the top ten hold under 7.5%. The specimen sequenced was peripheral blood mononuclear cells. All receptors derive from a man aged 40-49 years with T-cell large granular lymphocyte leukemia. Some clones in this sample may be carry-over from other donors' samples. CDR3s include the opening cysteine and the closing phenylalanine or tryptophan. D genes are given only for firm matches. Only some rows state a clone size, as once, few, many or a class for expanded clones.

TRBD1	TRBV18	.	TRBJ1-2	CASSPPGQGNNYGYTF	TGTGCCAGCTCACCCCCTGGACAGGGCAATAACTATGGCTACACCTTC
.	TRBV14	.	TRBJ2-3	CASSQDRFPDTQYF	TGTGCCAGCAGCCAAGATAGGTTCCCAGATACGCAGTATTTT
TRBD1	TRBV4-1	.	TRBJ1-5	CASSEGQGVSQPQHF	TGCGCCAGCAGCGAGGGACAGGGCGTTAGTCAGCCCCAGCATTTT
.	TRBV5-4	once	TRBJ2-2	CASSSGTGTYTGELFF	TGTGCCAGCAGCTCCGGGACGGGTACCTACACCGGGGAGCTGTTTTTT
.	TRBV7-9	.	TRBJ1-1	CASSLSGPGGAFF	TGTGCCAGCAGCTTAAGCGGGCCCGGCGGAGCTTTCTTT
.	TRBV30	.	TRBJ2-7	CAWSVRAGQYF	TGTGCCTGGAGTGTACGGGCAGGCCAGTACTTC
.	TRBV5-1	few	TRBJ1-2	CASSSGTSLGSYTF	TGCGCCAGCAGCTCCGGGACTTCCTTGGGGAGCTACACCTTC
.	TRBV6-6	once	TRBJ1-3	CASSYGITGNTIYF	TGTGCCAGCAGTTACGGGATAACAGGAAACACCATATATTTT
.	TRBV7-2	.	TRBJ2-7	CASSLAESYEQYF	TGTGCCAGCAGCTTAGCCGAATCCTACGAGCAGTACTTC
.	TRBV7-8	.	TRBJ1-6	CASSRTKGSSPLHF	TGTGCCAGCAGCCGAACGAAAGGGTCCTCACCCCTCCACTTT